Presented here are 17 T cell receptor beta chains from one specimen sequenced in a study of CD8 T cells in Susac syndrome. With random hexamers, reverse transcription was performed on about 0.5 to 1 ug of RNA. TCRdb fed the immunoSEQ multiplex PCR reads into MiXCR, producing one record per CDR3 protein. Of approximately 170,000 distinct CDR3 sequences listed, around 95% are singletons. Source material: CD4+ T cells from PBMCs. These receptors were obtained from a human donor in good health.

The rearrangement joins TRBV5-4 to TRBJ2-2; TRBD1 might be the D (5 bases). V lost 5 bases to trimming and J lost 5 bases, with 13 bases between them. The CDR3 length is 14 residues. From germline, CDR1 is SGHNT and CDR2 YYREEE (reference sequence). DNA for the CDR3: TGTGCCAGCAGTAGACAGTCAGGGACCGGGGAGCTGTTTTTT. It is translated as CASSRQSGTGELFF.

The rearrangement links TRBV12-3 or TRBV12-4 to TRBJ1-4; D is undetermined. The V end was cut by 2 bases, the J end by 12 bases, with 7 bases between. The CDR3 totals 11 residues. CDR3 sequence reads: CASSLTAQLFF. The CDR3 nucleotides are TGTGCCAGCAGTTTAACAGCGCAACTGTTTTTT.

The sample holds one count of this clonotype. V and J are TRBV4-2 and TRBJ2-4; 8 bases align to TRBD1. The V segment lost 1 base and the J segment 8 bases; nucleotides outside the gene matches: 7. The CDR3 covers 15 residues. Germline lookup yields CDR1 LGHNA and CDR2 YNFKEQ. This CDR3 is CASSQGTGRGDIQYF. DNA of the CDR3: TGTGCCAGCAGCCAAGGGACAGGGCGAGGAGACATTCAGTACTTC.

This clonotype appeared once. The rearrangement joins TRBV7-3 to TRBJ1-1, with D possibly matching TRBD1 (6 bases). Germline V gene lookup returns CDR1 SGHTA and CDR2 FQGTGA. This CDR3 contains 13 residues. V dropped 4 bases and J dropped 5 bases, with 11 bases sitting between them. CDR3 amino acids: CASSYGQTTEAFF. As DNA, the CDR3 is TGTGCCAGCAGCTACGGACAGACGACTGAAGCTTTCTTT. Filled out from reference TRBV7-3 and TRBJ1-1, the complete variable domain reads GAGVSQTPSNKVTEKGKYVELRCDPISGHTALYWYRQSLGQGPEFLIYFQGTGAADDSGLPNDRFFAVRPEGSVSTLKIQRTERGDSAVYLCASSYGQTTEAFFGQGTRLTVV.

This chain links TRBV20-1 with TRBJ1-4, with D possibly being TRBD1 (6 bases). Trimming left V 3 bases short and J 6 bases short, with 8 bases between. Germline loops: CDR1 DFQATT, CDR2 SNEGSKA (reference sequence). CDR3 length equals 12 residues. The CDR3 loop is CSARGADEKLFF. CDR3 bases: TGCAGTGCTAGGGGGGCAGATGAAAAACTGTTTTTT.

The chain has TRBV4-1 and TRBJ2-1; D gene ambiguous. V was pared by 1 base and J by 0 bases, with 10 bases between. The germline gives CDR1 MGHRA, CDR2 YSYEKL. This CDR3 has 16 amino acids. Written as DNA, the CDR3 is TGCGCCAGCAGCCAAGGGGCCCAGAGCTCCTACAATGAGCAGTTCTTC. Its protein is CASSQGAQSSYNEQFF.

The gene calls are TRBV7-9 and TRBJ2-1, with D perhaps TRBD2 (7 bases). Trimming removed 1 base from V and 6 bases from J, with 13 bases in between. The germline CDR1 and CDR2 sequences are SEHNR and FQNEAQ (reference sequence). This CDR3 has 15 amino acids. The CDR3 DNA sequence: TGTGCCAGCAGCTTAGATGCAGGGGAGGGCAATGAGCAGTTCTTC. This sequence encodes CASSLDAGEGNEQFF.

The rearrangement links TRBV29-1 to TRBJ2-5; D gene uncertain. The CDR3 totals 13 residues. The V gene's germline CDR1 is SQVTM and CDR2 ANQGSEA. V shed 7 bases and J shed 1 base, with 13 bases lying between them. DNA of the CDR3: TGCAGCGGCAGACGGTCCCTCCAAGAGACCCAGTACTTC. As protein: CSGRRSLQETQYF.

J is TRBJ1-1 and V is TRBV29-1; D not certain. V was trimmed by 2 bases and J by 2 bases, leaving 9 bases between them. Germline CDR1 SQVTM, CDR2 ANQGSEA. The CDR3 length is 13 residues. The CDR3 reads CSVERVGNTEAFF. The DNA of the CDR3 is TGCAGCGTTGAAAGGGTAGGAAACACTGAAGCTTTCTTT. The full variable domain, completed using reference TRBV29-1 and TRBJ1-1, is SAVISQKPSRDICQRGTSLTIQCQVDSQVTMMFWYRQQPGQSLTLIATANQGSEATYESGFVIDKFPISRPNLTFSTLTVSNMSPEDSSIYLCSVERVGNTEAFFGQGTRLTVV.

The genes are TRBV28 and TRBJ2-2; TRBD1 might be the D (6 bases). The CDR3 runs to 15 residues. Germline values: CDR1 MDHEN, CDR2 SYDVKM. The V gene lost 6 bases and the J gene lost 4 bases, with 15 bases spanning the gap. The CDR3 sequence is CASSLQGRGTGELFF. The CDR3 nucleotides are TGTGCCAGCAGCTTACAGGGAAGGGGCACCGGGGAGCTGTTTTTT.

The chain is built from TRBV23-1 and TRBJ2-5; D not resolved. TRBV23-1 is an ORF, with its function uncertain. The CDR3 is 13 amino acids. Trimming pared 3 bases from V and 0 bases from J, leaving 5 bases between. The CDR3 protein is CASSHADQETQYF. The CDR3 region has the DNA TGCGCCAGCAGTCACGCGGACCAAGAGACCCAGTACTTC.

The chain is built from TRBV10-3 and TRBJ1-1; tentatively, D is TRBD1 (5 bases). Germline CDR1 and CDR2: ENHRY and SYGVKD. The CDR3 runs 14 residues. V gave up 9 bases and J gave up 1 base, with 15 bases separating them. The CDR3 region is CAISSGDGNTEAFF. CDR3 bases: TGTGCCATTTCCTCCGGGGACGGGAACACTGAAGCTTTCTTT.

The gene calls are TRBV12-5 and TRBJ2-5; 8 bases match TRBD2. Germline values: CDR1 LGHNT, CDR2 FRNRAP. The CDR3 loop spans 14 amino acids. V was pared by 6 bases and J by 5 bases, with 8 bases of the junction left unmatched. The CDR3 loop reads CASGSSGGAETQYF. In DNA form, the CDR3 reads TGTGCTAGTGGCTCGTCCGGGGGGGCGGAGACCCAGTACTTC.

V and J are TRBV12-3 or TRBV12-4 and TRBJ2-1; 9 nucleotides align to TRBD1. The CDR3 sequence is 14 residues long. The ends lost 6 bases at V and 8 bases at J; junction bases unmatched: 8. The chain's CDR3 is CASRTTGGLYEQFF. The CDR3 nucleotides are TGTGCCAGCAGAACGACAGGGGGTCTTTATGAGCAGTTCTTC.

The gene calls are TRBV20-1 and TRBJ2-7; 10 positions agree with TRBD2. Trimming cost V 6 bases and J 6 bases; bases outside gene matches: 8. CDR3 length: 13 amino acids. Germline CDR1 is DFQATT and CDR2 is SNEGSKA (reference sequence). The CDR3: CSAIAGGLSEQYF. DNA for the CDR3: TGCAGTGCAATAGCGGGGGGTTTAAGCGAGCAGTACTTC.

This sequence joins TRBV7-9 and TRBJ1-1; D unclear. CDR1 SEHNR and CDR2 FQNEAQ come from the germline V gene (reference sequence). The germline V and J ends were trimmed by 8 bases and 0 bases, with 16 bases remaining between them. This CDR3 has 15 amino acids. The CDR3 here is CASGAPGRLNTEAFF. The CDR3 nucleotides are TGTGCCAGCGGCGCCCCGGGGAGATTGAACACTGAAGCTTTCTTT.

The V and J genes are TRBV3-1 and TRBJ1-2; 8 nucleotides agree with TRBD1. The CDR3 has 13 amino acids. V gave up 5 bases and J gave up 4 bases; unmatched junction bases: 3. The germline CDR1 and CDR2 sequences are LGHDT and YNNKEL (reference sequence). CDR3 DNA sequence: TGTGCCAGCAGCAAACAGGGGGGCTATGGCTACACCTTC. It codes for CASSKQGGYGYTF.